This TCR beta chain was captured in a study of blood T cell repertoires in COVID-19 (dated by TCRdb to between 2020 and 2021). Background on the whole study: Samples from collaborators originated in the United States, Italy and Spain and spanned both the acute and convalescent phases of COVID-19. The prospective study material was composed of cDNA or gDNA derived from T cells, B-cell-depleted T cells, or PBMCs. Deeply sampled blood TCRbeta repertoires from subjects exposed to, actively infected with, or recovered from COVID-19 were included in the dataset. The repertoires were released in a freely available public database intended as a resource for research on the immune response to SARS-CoV-2. The samples were drawn from two sources: the first 160 participants of the ongoing ImmuneRACE study, and over 950 subjects contributed by 6 global collaborators. A de-identified subject ID, COVID-19 status, age in years and sex were almost always included in the sample metadata. Where available, HLA class I and class II types were taken from metadata supplied by the sample provider and were not determined by assay-based typing. General study outcomes and caveats: How much clinical and demographic metadata was included differed by source and by participant, and the metadata was provided uncurated.

Collaborating institutions collected whole blood in K2EDTA tubes following their own protocols. Collaborator samples were shipped for TCRbeta analysis as frozen whole blood, isolated PBMCs, or DNA extracted from either sample type. Comments on this clone: What this receptor recognizes is not known. No clone much larger than this one lies a single base away; base qualities are absent.

CDR1 and CDR2, per the germline V gene, are MDHEN and SYDVKM. V loses 3 bases of germline sequence and J loses 9 bases, and the interval between the two ends is 9 bases. Inclusive of the bounding cysteine and phenylalanine, the CDR3 is 12 residues long. Kept here is only the CDR3 DNA, which spans 36 bases and is read in frame from base 1. The immunoSEQ Assay, a bias-controlled multiplex PCR, was used to amplify TCRbeta CDR3 regions from genomic DNA. Processing in the source paper ran as follows. The number of nucleated cells in each sample was estimated from the amplification of reference gene primers within the assay. To quantify the absolute abundance of each unique TCRbeta CDR3 rearrangement, sequence reads were collapsed and filtered. For each sample, productive Simpson clonality was calculated as the square root of Simpson's diversity index across productive rearrangements. TCRdb took this table from immuneACCESS and kept in-frame rearrangements with V and J called. Such tables lack part of the clones; where checked against another copy, unresolved V genes explain under half of the gap, and the rest is unexplained. For V, J and clone size, that table is used; D and trimming come from the DNA. This sample comprises roughly 380,000 clones, about four fifths of them detected only once. Together, the top ten hold around 1% of the sample.

The chain links TRBV28 with TRBJ1-5; no confident D gene assignment can be made. This TCR came from a human donor with acute or convalescent COVID-19. The donor label of this sample is uncertain. Specimen: peripheral blood. The nucleotides are TGTGCCAGCAGTTTGATGGAGAGGCCCCAGCATTTT. Its amino acids are CASSLMERPQHF.